What follows are 2 T cell receptor beta chains derived from one specimen sequenced in a study of cytomegalovirus exposure and HLA in healthy donors. The PCR had 60 Vbeta and 13 Jbeta primers. Sequencing was performed with immunoSEQ multiplex PCR; in TCRdb, only in-frame clones are kept and a portion is missing. Of 75,000 to 100,000 clones in the sample, approximately 72% were seen once. Sequencing was performed on PBMCs. The receptors come from a female donor in good health and CMV-seropositive.

V and J are TRBV6-4 and TRBJ2-2; 10 positions match TRBD1. V dropped 3 bases and J dropped 3; count of bases not matched to a gene: 1. Germline lookup yields CDR1 MRHNA and CDR2 SNTAGT. The CDR3 is 15 amino acids. The CDR3 nucleotides read TGTGCCAGCAGTGAAGGACAGGGGGACACCGGGGAGCTGTTTTTT. This translates into CASSEGQGDTGELFF.

This clone was seen only a few times. This chain joins TRBV23-1 and TRBJ2-6; the D is unclear. TRBV23-1 is an open reading frame whose function is uncertain. V gave up 3 bases and J gave up 0 bases, with 15 bases separating them. The CDR3 totals 18 residues. The CDR3 protein is CASSHFPPIDSGANVLTF. DNA for the CDR3: TGCGCCAGCAGTCACTTCCCACCTATAGACTCTGGGGCCAACGTCCTGACTTTC.